This T cell receptor (beta chain) was recovered during a study of CD8 T cells in Susac syndrome. RNA, at roughly 0.45 to 1 ug, was reverse transcribed with random hexamers. It was immunoSEQ multiplex PCR that amplified TCR beta CDR3 across 54 Vbeta and 13 Jbeta. A single record per CDR3 protein comes from TCRdb applying MiXCR to the immunoSEQ multiplex PCR reads. The table records some 160,000 distinct CDR3 sequences, 90% to 97% of them present only once. CDR3 length: 13 amino acids. The V and J ends lost 4 bases and 0 bases respectively, with 10 bases between them. CDR1 and CDR2 (germline): SQVTM, ANQGSEA.

This chain links TRBV29-1 with TRBJ2-7; tentative D call: TRBD1 (5 bases). The clonotype originates from a human donor with Susac syndrome. The sample comprised CD4+ T cells from PBMCs. The CDR3 coding sequence is TGCAGCGTTGTACAGGTTATCTCCTACGAGCAGTACTTC. This translates into CSVVQVISYEQYF.